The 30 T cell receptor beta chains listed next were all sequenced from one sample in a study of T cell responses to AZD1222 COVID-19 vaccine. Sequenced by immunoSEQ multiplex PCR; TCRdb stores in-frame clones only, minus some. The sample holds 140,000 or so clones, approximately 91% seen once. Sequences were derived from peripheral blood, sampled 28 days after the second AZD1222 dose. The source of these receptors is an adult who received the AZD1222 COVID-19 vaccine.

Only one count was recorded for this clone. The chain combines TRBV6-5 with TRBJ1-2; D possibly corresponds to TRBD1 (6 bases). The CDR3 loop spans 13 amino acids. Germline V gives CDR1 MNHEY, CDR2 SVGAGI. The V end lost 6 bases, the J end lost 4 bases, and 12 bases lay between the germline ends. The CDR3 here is CASSQGRGYGYTF. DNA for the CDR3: TGTGCCAGCAGCCAGGGGCGGGGCTATGGCTACACCTTC.

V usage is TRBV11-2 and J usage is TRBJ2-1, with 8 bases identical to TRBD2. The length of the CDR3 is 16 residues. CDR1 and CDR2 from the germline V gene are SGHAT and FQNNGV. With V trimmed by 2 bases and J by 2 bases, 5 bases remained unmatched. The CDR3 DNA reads TGTGCCAGCAGCTTACAAGCGGGAGTCCCCTACAATGAGCAGTTCTTC. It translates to CASSLQAGVPYNEQFF.

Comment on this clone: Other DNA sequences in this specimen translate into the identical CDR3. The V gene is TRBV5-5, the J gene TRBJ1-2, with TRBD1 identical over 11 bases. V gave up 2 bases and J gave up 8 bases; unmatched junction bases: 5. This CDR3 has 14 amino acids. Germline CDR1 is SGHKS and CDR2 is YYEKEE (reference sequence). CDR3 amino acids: CASSFGTGGTGYTF. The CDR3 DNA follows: TGTGCCAGCAGCTTCGGGACAGGGGGAACGGGCTACACCTTC.

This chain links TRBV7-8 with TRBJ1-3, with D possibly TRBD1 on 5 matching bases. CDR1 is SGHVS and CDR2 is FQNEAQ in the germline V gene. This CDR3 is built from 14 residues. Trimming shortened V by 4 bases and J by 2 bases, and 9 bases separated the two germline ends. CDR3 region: CASSSVGAGNTIYF. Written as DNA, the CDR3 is TGTGCCAGCAGCTCGGTGGGGGCTGGAAACACCATATATTTT. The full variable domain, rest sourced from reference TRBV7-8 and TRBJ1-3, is GAGVSQSPRYKVAKRGQDVALRCDPISGHVSLFWYQQALGQGPEFLTYFQNEAQLDKSGLPSDRFFAERPEGSVSTLKIQRTQQEDSAVYLCASSSVGAGNTIYFGEGSWLTVV.

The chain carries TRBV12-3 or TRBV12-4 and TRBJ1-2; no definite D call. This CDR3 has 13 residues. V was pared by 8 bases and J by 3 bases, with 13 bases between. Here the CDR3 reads CASGVNPYYGYTF. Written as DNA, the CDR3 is TGTGCCAGCGGGGTTAACCCATACTATGGCTACACCTTC.

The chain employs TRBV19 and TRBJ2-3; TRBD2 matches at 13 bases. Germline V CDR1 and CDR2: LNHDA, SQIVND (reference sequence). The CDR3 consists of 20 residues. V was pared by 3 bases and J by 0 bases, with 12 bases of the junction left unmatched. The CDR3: CASSMRLAGGPTSSTDTQYF. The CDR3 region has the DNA TGTGCCAGTAGTATGAGACTAGCGGGGGGACCTACCTCTAGCACAGATACGCAGTATTTT.

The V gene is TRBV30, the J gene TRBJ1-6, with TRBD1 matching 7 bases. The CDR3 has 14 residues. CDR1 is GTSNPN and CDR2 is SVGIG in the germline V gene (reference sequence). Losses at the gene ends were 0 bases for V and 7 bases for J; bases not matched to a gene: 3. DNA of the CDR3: TGTGCCTGGAGTGTGGGGACAGTCAATTCACCCCTCCACTTT. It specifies CAWSVGTVNSPLHF. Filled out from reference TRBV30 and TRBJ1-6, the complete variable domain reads SQTIHQWPATLVQPVGSPLSLECTVEGTSNPNLYWYRQAAGRGLQLLFYSVGIGQISSEVPQNLSASRPQDRQFILSSKKLLLSDSGFYLCAWSVGTVNSPLHFGNGTRLTVT.

CDR3 protein: CASSLTQTQYF. CDR3 nucleotide sequence: TGTGCCAGCAGCTTGACACAGACCCAGTACTTC. J is TRBJ2-5 and V is TRBV11-2, with D unclear. The CDR3 contains 11 residues. V dropped 3 bases and J dropped 6 bases, with 5 bases sitting between them. Germline V gene data show CDR1 as SGHAT and CDR2 as FQNNGV. Filled out from reference TRBV11-2 and TRBJ2-5, the complete variable domain reads EAGVAQSPRYKIIEKRQSVAFWCNPISGHATLYWYQQILGQGPKLLIQFQNNGVVDDSQLPKDRFSAERLKGVDSTLKIQPAKLEDSAVYLCASSLTQTQYFGPGTRLLVL.

CDR3: CASSLAEGTEAFF. The CDR3 DNA reads TGTGCCAGCAGCTTAGCGGAGGGCACTGAAGCTTTCTTT. The chain links TRBV7-9 to TRBJ1-1; D remains ambiguous. The CDR3 loop spans 13 amino acids. V was cut by 0 bases and J by 4 bases, with 6 bases left in between. Germline loops: CDR1 SEHNR, CDR2 FQNEAQ (reference sequence).

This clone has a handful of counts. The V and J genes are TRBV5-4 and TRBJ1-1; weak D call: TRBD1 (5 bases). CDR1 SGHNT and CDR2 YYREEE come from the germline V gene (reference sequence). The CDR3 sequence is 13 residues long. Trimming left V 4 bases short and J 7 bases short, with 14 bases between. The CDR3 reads CASSPDSTREAFF. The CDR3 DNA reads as TGTGCCAGCAGCCCAGACAGTACCCGTGAAGCTTTCTTT.

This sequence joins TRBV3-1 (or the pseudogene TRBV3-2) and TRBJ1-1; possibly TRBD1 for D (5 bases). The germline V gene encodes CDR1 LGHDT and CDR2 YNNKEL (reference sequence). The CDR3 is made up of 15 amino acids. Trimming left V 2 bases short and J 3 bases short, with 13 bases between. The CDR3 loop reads CASSQYQGRDTEAFF. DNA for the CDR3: TGTGCCAGCAGCCAATATCAGGGCAGGGACACTGAAGCTTTCTTT.

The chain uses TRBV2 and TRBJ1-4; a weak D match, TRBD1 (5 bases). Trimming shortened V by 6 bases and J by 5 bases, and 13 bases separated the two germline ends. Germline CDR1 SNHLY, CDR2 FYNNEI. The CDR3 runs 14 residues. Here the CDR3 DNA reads TGTGCCAGCAGGATGCGGGGCGCGAATGAAAAACTGTTTTTT. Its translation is CASRMRGANEKLFF.

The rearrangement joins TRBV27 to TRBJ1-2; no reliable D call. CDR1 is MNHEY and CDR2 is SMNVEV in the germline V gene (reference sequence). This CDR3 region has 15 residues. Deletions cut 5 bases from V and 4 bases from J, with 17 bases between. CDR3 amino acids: CASSPSPDTTYGYTF. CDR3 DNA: TGTGCCAGCAGTCCCAGCCCCGACACCACCTATGGCTACACCTTC.

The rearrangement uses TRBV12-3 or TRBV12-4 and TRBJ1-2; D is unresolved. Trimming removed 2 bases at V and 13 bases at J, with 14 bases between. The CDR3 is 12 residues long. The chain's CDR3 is CASSLSERHRTF. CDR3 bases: TGTGCCAGCAGTTTATCGGAGAGGCACCGCACCTTC.

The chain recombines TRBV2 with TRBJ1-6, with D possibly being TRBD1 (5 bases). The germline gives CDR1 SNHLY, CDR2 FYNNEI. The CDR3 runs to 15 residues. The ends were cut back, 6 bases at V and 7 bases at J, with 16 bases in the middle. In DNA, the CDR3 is TGTGCCAGCAGCCAAAGGGCGGGGGGAAATTCACCCCTCCACTTT. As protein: CASSQRAGGNSPLHF.

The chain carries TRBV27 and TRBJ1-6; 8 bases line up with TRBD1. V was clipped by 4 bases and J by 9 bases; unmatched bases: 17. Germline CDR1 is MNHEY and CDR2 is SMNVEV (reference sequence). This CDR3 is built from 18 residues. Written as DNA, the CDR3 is TGTGCCAGCAGTTCTATTAGATGGTTAACAGGGGGAAGTTCACCCCTCCACTTT. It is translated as CASSSIRWLTGGSSPLHF.

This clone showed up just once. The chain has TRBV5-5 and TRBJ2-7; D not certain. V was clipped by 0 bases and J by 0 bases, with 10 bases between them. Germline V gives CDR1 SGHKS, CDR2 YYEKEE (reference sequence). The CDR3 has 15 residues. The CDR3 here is CASSLEQLSSYEQYF. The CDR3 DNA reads TGTGCCAGCAGCTTGGAGCAGCTCAGCTCCTACGAGCAGTACTTC.

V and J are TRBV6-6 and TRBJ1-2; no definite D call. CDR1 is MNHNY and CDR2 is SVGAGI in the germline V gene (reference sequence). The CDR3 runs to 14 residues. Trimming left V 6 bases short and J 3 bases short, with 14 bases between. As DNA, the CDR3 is TGTGCCAGCAGCCCCGGGGAGGCTTACTATGGCTACACCTTC. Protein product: CASSPGEAYYGYTF.

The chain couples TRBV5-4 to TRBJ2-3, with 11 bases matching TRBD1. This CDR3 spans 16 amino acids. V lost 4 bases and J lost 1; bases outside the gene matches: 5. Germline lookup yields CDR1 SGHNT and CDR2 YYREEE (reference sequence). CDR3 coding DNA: TGTGCCAGCAGCCCGCAGGGACAGGGGGGCACAGATACGCAGTATTTT. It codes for CASSPQGQGGTDTQYF.

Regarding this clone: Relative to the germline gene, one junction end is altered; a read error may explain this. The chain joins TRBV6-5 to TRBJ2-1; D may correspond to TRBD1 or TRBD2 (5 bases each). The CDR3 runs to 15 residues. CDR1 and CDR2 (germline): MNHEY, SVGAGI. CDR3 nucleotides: TGTGTCAGCCAGGGACGGGCATTATTAGACAATGAGCAGTTCTTC. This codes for CVSQGRALLDNEQFF.

The CDR3 nucleotides are TGTGCCAGCAGCCGGAGCGGGAGCTCTCGCAATGAGCAGTTCTTC. Its translation is CASSRSGSSRNEQFF. The chain combines TRBV11-3 with TRBJ2-1; TRBD2 agrees at 8 bases. The CDR3 covers 15 residues. CDR1 SGHNT and CDR2 YENEEA come from the germline V gene. The V and J ends lost 5 bases and 6 bases, in that order; junction bases with no gene match: 9.

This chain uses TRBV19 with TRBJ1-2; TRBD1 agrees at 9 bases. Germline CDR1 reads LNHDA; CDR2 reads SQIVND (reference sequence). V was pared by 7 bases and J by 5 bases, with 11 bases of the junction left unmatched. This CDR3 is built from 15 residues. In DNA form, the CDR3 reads TGTGCCAGTAAGGGGACAGGGTTTTCCTTGTATGGCTACACCTTC. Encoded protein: CASKGTGFSLYGYTF.

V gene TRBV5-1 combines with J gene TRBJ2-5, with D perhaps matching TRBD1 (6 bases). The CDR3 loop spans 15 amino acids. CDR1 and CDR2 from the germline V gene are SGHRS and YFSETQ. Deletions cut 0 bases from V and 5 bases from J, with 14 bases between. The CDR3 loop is CASSLGRGISETQYF. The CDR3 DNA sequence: TGCGCCAGCAGCTTGGGCAGGGGTATAAGCGAGACCCAGTACTTC.

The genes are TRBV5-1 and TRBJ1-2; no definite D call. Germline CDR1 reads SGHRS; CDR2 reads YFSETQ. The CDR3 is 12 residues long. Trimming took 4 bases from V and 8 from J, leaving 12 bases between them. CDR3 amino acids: CASSEDAQGYTF. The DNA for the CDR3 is TGCGCCAGCAGCGAGGACGCCCAGGGCTACACCTTC.

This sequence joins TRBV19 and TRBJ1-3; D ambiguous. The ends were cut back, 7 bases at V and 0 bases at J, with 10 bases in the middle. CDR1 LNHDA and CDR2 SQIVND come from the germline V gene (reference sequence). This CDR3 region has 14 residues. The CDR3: CASTYGPSGNTIYF. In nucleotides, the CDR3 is TGTGCCAGTACTTATGGCCCCTCTGGAAACACCATATATTTT.

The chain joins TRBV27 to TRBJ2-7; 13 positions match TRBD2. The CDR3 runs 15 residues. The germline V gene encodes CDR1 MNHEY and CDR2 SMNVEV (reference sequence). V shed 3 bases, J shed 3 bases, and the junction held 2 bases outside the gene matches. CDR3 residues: CASSFGTSGIYEQYF. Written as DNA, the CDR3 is TGTGCCAGCAGTTTCGGGACTAGCGGGATCTACGAGCAGTACTTC.

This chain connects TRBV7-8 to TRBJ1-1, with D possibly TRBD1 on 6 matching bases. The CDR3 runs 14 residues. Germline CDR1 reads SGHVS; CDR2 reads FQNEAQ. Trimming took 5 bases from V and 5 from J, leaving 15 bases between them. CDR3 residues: CASSRGGGRTEAFF. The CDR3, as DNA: TGTGCCAGCAGCCGAGGAGGGGGTAGGACTGAAGCTTTCTTT.

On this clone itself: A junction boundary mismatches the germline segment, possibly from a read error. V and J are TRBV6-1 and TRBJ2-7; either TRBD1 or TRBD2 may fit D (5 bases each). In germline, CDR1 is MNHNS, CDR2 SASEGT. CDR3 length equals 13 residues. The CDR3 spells CASSEEGTRWGRF. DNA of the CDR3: TGTGCCAGCAGTGAAGAGGGGACCCGTTGGGGTCGCTTC.

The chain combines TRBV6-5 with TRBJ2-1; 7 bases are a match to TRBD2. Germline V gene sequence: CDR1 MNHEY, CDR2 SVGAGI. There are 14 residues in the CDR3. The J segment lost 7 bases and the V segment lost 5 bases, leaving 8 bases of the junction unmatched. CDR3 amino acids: CASSTDWGGNEQFF. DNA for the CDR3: TGTGCCAGCAGTACGGACTGGGGGGGAAATGAGCAGTTCTTC.

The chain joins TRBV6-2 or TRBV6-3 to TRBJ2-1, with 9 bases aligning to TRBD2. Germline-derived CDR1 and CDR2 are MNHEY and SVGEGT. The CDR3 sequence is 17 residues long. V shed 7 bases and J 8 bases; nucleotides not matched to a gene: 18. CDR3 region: CASTPGGSGRNGHEQFF. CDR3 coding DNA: TGTGCCAGCACCCCAGGGGGTAGCGGGAGAAACGGTCATGAGCAGTTCTTC.